Presented here are 23 T cell receptor beta chains from one specimen sequenced in a study of cytomegalovirus exposure and HLA in healthy donors. Use of 60 Vbeta and 13 Jbeta primers characterized the PCR. Measured with immunoSEQ multiplex PCR; TCRdb has only the in-frame clones, and not every one. The repertoire holds around 210,000 clones, with roughly 80% as singletons. The specimen sequenced was PBMCs. Every receptor here comes from a woman between 40 and 50 years old in good health and CMV-seronegative.

The chain uses TRBV27 and TRBJ2-3; possible D gene TRBD2, 6 bases. The CDR3 has 14 residues. Trimming shortened V by 3 bases and J by 6 bases, and 13 bases separated the two germline ends. Looked up from germline, CDR1 is MNHEY and CDR2 is SMNVEV (reference sequence). CDR3 DNA: TGTGCCAGCAGTTTCTCGGGGGAGCGTGATACGCAGTATTTT. Translated: CASSFSGERDTQYF.

The rearrangement joins TRBV7-9 to TRBJ1-1, with D maybe TRBD1 (6 bases). The V end lost 1 base, the J end lost 0 bases, and 6 bases lay between the germline ends. The CDR3 has 14 residues. The germline V gene has CDR1 SEHNR and CDR2 FQNEAQ (reference sequence). Written as DNA, the CDR3 is TGTGCCAGCAGCTTAGGACAGGTGAACACTGAAGCTTTCTTT. Amino acids: CASSLGQVNTEAFF.

This clone was counted a single time. This chain uses TRBV2 with TRBJ2-2; a weak D match, TRBD2 (5 bases). Trimming stripped 5 bases from V and 8 bases from J, with 15 bases between. The CDR3 contains 14 residues. Germline assignment: CDR1 SNHLY and CDR2 FYNNEI. CDR3: CASSTERGLGELFF. CDR3 nucleotides: TGTGCCAGCAGTACAGAACGGGGTTTGGGGGAGCTGTTTTTT. The full variable domain, its missing parts supplied by reference TRBV2 and TRBJ2-2, is EPEVTQTPSHQVTQMGQEVILRCVPISNHLYFYWYRQILGQKVEFLVSFYNNEISEKSEIFDDQFSVERPDGSNFTLKIRSTKLEDSAMYFCASSTERGLGELFFGEGSRLTVL.

The rearrangement joins TRBV11-1 to TRBJ2-1; D unresolved. The germline V gene encodes CDR1 SGHAT and CDR2 FQDESV (reference sequence). V dropped 5 bases and J dropped 6 bases, with 17 bases sitting between them. The CDR3 covers 15 residues. CDR3 sequence: CASSPTQLRLNEQFF. CDR3 nucleotides: TGTGCCAGCAGCCCCACCCAACTACGGCTCAATGAGCAGTTCTTC.

The rearrangement links TRBV25-1 to TRBJ1-6; TRBD1 matches at 8 bases. CDR1 is MGHDK and CDR2 is SYGVNS in the germline V gene. The length of the CDR3 is 15 residues. J was trimmed by 7 bases and V by 6 bases; bases with no gene match: 8. CDR3 loop: CASSDGQGRNSPLHF. CDR3 nucleotides: TGTGCCAGCAGCGACGGACAGGGTCGGAATTCACCCCTCCACTTT.

V and J are TRBV7-9 and TRBJ2-7, with 7 bases fitting TRBD2. There are 15 residues in the CDR3. Germline V gene lookup returns CDR1 SEHNR and CDR2 FQNEAQ (reference sequence). V shed 6 bases and J 0 bases; nucleotides not matched to a gene: 8. The CDR3 loop reads CASRPETSSSYEQYF. The CDR3, as DNA: TGTGCCAGCAGACCGGAGACTAGCAGCTCCTACGAGCAGTACTTC.

The V and J genes are TRBV19 and TRBJ2-2, with no clear D. The CDR3 is made up of 13 amino acids. Germline V lookup: CDR1 LNHDA, CDR2 SQIVND (reference sequence). Trimming took 11 bases from V and 0 from J, leaving 10 bases between them. The chain's CDR3 is CAALGTNTGELFF. DNA of the CDR3: TGTGCCGCCTTGGGCACGAACACCGGGGAGCTGTTTTTT. Complete variable domain (other parts from reference TRBV19 and TRBJ2-2): DGGITQSPKYLFRKEGQNVTLSCEQNLNHDAMYWYRQDPGQGLRLIYYSQIVNDFQKGDIAEGYSVSREKKESFPLTVTSAQKNPTAFYLCAALGTNTGELFFGEGSRLTVL.

The genes are TRBV10-3 and TRBJ1-4, with 8 bases that match TRBD1. This CDR3 region has 14 residues. Looked up from germline, CDR1 is ENHRY and CDR2 is SYGVKD. The V segment lost 6 bases and the J segment 2 bases; nucleotides outside the gene matches: 2. CDR3 in DNA: TGTGCCATCAGCAGACAGGGGACTAATGAAAAACTGTTTTTT. Translating gives CAISRQGTNEKLFF.

Concerning this clone: An end of the junction does not agree with germline; a read error may underlie this. This sequence joins TRBV10-2 and TRBJ1-2; 7 bases are a match to TRBD1. CDR3 length equals 12 residues. The germline CDR1 and CDR2 sequences are WSHSY and SAAADI. CDR3 nucleotide sequence: TGCGCCAGCAGTGGATCGAACAGGGGTGGGGCCTTC. It translates to CASSGSNRGGAF.

Only a few counts were recorded for this clone. This chain joins TRBV6-5 and TRBJ1-1; D is uncertain. The V end lost 2 bases, the J end lost 5 bases, and 9 bases lay between the germline ends. The V gene's germline CDR1 is MNHEY and CDR2 SVGAGI. This CDR3 is 13 amino acids long. The CDR3 nucleotides read TGTGCCAGCAGTTACGCGGAGGGTACTGAAGCTTTCTTT. It is translated as CASSYAEGTEAFF.

The genes are TRBV10-3 and TRBJ2-7; D is perhaps TRBD1 (6 bases). This CDR3 contains 11 residues. V was trimmed by 8 bases and J by 3 bases, leaving 8 bases between them. Germline V gene sequence: CDR1 ENHRY, CDR2 SYGVKD. The CDR3 DNA sequence: TGTGCCATCGGGGGCAGCTACGAGCAGTACTTC. Protein sequence: CAIGGSYEQYF.

This rearrangement joins TRBV27 to TRBJ2-3; maybe TRBD1 (6 bases). The CDR3 runs 14 residues. Germline V lookup: CDR1 MNHEY, CDR2 SMNVEV (reference sequence). The V end lost 5 bases, the J end lost 2 bases, and 11 bases lay between the germline ends. The CDR3 bases are TGTGCCAGCAGTCTACAGGGTATCACAGATACGCAGTATTTT. This translates into CASSLQGITDTQYF.

The chain combines TRBV30 with TRBJ1-1; D gene unclear. This CDR3 spans 13 amino acids. Trimming pared 1 base from V and 10 bases from J, leaving 16 bases between. The V gene's germline CDR1 is GTSNPN and CDR2 SVGIG (reference sequence). CDR3 in amino acids: CAWSATGERVAFF. Written as DNA, the CDR3 is TGTGCCTGGAGTGCCACCGGGGAAAGGGTAGCTTTCTTT.

The chain links TRBV29-1 to TRBJ2-1; 7 bases align to TRBD2. CDR1 is SQVTM and CDR2 is ANQGSEA in the germline V gene. The CDR3 has 15 amino acids. In nucleotides, the CDR3 is TGCAGTACCTTGATATTAGCGGGTTCCTACAATGAGCAGTTCTTC. Translated, it gives CSTLILAGSYNEQFF.

The V gene is TRBV2, the J gene TRBJ2-1, with 11 bases that match TRBD2. CDR3 size: 16 residues. Per the germline V gene, CDR1 is SNHLY and CDR2 is FYNNEI. The V and J ends lost 4 bases and 1 base, in that order; junction bases with no gene match: 3. The CDR3 protein is CASSALAGESYNEQFF. CDR3 in DNA: TGTGCCAGCAGTGCACTAGCGGGAGAATCCTACAATGAGCAGTTCTTC.

The chain uses TRBV9 and TRBJ1-1; 7 nucleotides align to TRBD1. Germline V gene lookup returns CDR1 SGDLS and CDR2 YYNGEE. The CDR3 spans 16 residues. V lost 0 bases, J lost 7 bases, and 12 bases stayed unmatched. The CDR3 spells CASSVGHRGRVSEAFF. DNA of the CDR3: TGTGCCAGCAGCGTAGGTCACAGGGGACGCGTCAGTGAAGCTTTCTTT.

This chain connects TRBV5-1 to TRBJ2-5; TRBD1 matches at 7 bases. The CDR3 length is 16 residues. CDR1 and CDR2 from the germline V gene are SGHRS and YFSETQ. The V segment lost 2 bases and the J segment 0 bases; nucleotides outside the gene matches: 7. This CDR3 is CASSLGQGVYQETQYF. The CDR3 bases are TGCGCCAGCAGCTTAGGTCAGGGGGTCTACCAAGAGACCCAGTACTTC.

The genes are TRBV30 and TRBJ2-7; tentative D call: TRBD2 (6 bases). Trimming left V 0 bases short and J 5 bases short, with 11 bases between. The CDR3 runs to 13 residues. Germline V gene sequence: CDR1 GTSNPN, CDR2 SVGIG (reference sequence). CDR3 region: CAWSVPPGDEQYF. The DNA for the CDR3 is TGTGCCTGGAGTGTACCCCCGGGGGACGAGCAGTACTTC.

In its sample, this clone was seen a few times. The chain joins TRBV27 to TRBJ2-5, with TRBD1 matching 8 bases. V gave up 4 bases and J gave up 1 base; unmatched junction bases: 5. Germline CDR1 is MNHEY and CDR2 is SMNVEV (reference sequence). The CDR3 contains 15 residues. The CDR3 coding sequence is TGTGCCAGCAGTTCCGGTACAGGGGGCCAAGAGACCCAGTACTTC. This translates into CASSSGTGGQETQYF.

The rearrangement uses TRBV7-3 and TRBJ2-1, with TRBD2 matching over 8 bases. The CDR3 is 16 amino acids. Unmatched junction bases numbered 14, after V lost 4 bases and J lost 9 bases. Per germline, CDR1 SGHTA and CDR2 FQGTGA. The CDR3 region is CASSSGGVAGSREQFF. The CDR3 DNA follows: TGTGCCAGCAGCTCCGGGGGGGTAGCGGGATCGCGTGAGCAGTTCTTC.

The chain is built from TRBV7-3 and TRBJ2-3, with TRBD2 matching 11 bases. Per germline, CDR1 SGHTA and CDR2 FQGTGA. After removal of 5 bases from V and 6 bases from J, the junction contained 7 bases not matched to a gene. The CDR3 extends over 15 amino acids. The CDR3 sequence is CASSPTSGSVDTQYF. For the CDR3, the DNA is TGTGCCAGCAGCCCTACTAGCGGGAGCGTGGATACGCAGTATTTT.

The rearrangement links TRBV5-1 to TRBJ1-2, with D tentatively TRBD1 (5 bases). This CDR3 has 14 amino acids. Germline CDR1 is SGHRS and CDR2 is YFSETQ. V was trimmed by 0 bases and J by 5 bases, leaving 11 bases between them. The CDR3 sequence: CASSLAQGGYGYTF. The CDR3 DNA reads as TGCGCCAGCAGCTTGGCCCAGGGTGGGTATGGCTACACCTTC.

The chain couples TRBV7-8 to TRBJ2-1, with D possibly matching TRBD2 (6 bases). Germline V gene lookup returns CDR1 SGHVS and CDR2 FQNEAQ. The CDR3 sequence is 16 residues long. Trimming took off 5 bases at V and 0 bases at J, with 14 bases between the two ends. CDR3 loop: CASSAWGVSSYNEQFF. The DNA for the CDR3 is TGTGCCAGCAGCGCTTGGGGGGTTAGCTCCTACAATGAGCAGTTCTTC.